This T cell receptor (beta chain) was captured in a study of glioma-infiltrating T cells. TCR alpha and beta CDR3 regions were amplified from RNA using iRepertoire nested multiplex PCR. For one-step reverse transcription and amplification, roughly 85-450 ng of tissue mRNA or PBMC total RNA was used. Via MiXCR, TCRdb re-called the multiplex PCR reads, giving one row per CDR3 protein. The data contain 150,000 to 200,000 distinct CDR3 sequences, more than 35% of them singletons. The germline gives CDR1 LNHDA, CDR2 SQIVND (reference sequence). V lost 2 bases, J lost 8 bases, and 12 bases lay in between. The CDR3 totals 13 residues. Whole-study findings and limits: Non-neoplastic patients had below-expected tissue-blood divergence, while all gliomas exceeded expectation. Very few CDR3 sequences were shared between tissue and blood.

Comment on this clonotype: Its target is unknown.

V and J are TRBV19 and TRBJ1-2, with D unresolved. Sequencing was carried out using glioma tissue, nonneoplastic brain tissue, or PBMCs (not recorded which). The origin of this receptor is a human donor with low-grade glioma or glioblastoma, undergoing nonglioma brain surgery, or in good health (not recorded which). The CDR3 DNA follows: TGTGCCAGTAGTATACGGGAGCTAAGCGGCTACACCTTC. It specifies CASSIRELSGYTF.